Detailed here is one TCR beta chain. This clonotype came up a few times. No antigen is known for it. No base-level quality is on record; no much larger clone is a single base apart. Expansion of CD8+CD57+ cells had been shown by flow cytometry in the patients chosen for sequencing. Every patient had a diagnosis of severe acquired aplastic anemia based on International Study of Aplastic Anemia and Agranulocytosis and Camitta criteria. No patient had received any therapy when blood was sampled. The study deep-sequenced TCR repertoires of sorted CD4+ and CD8+ blood T cells from severe aplastic anemia patients and healthy subjects. Patients were enrolled in the USA under clinicaltrials.gov protocols 00001620, 01623167, 00001397, 00071045, 00081523 and 00961064. Ficoll-Paque density gradient centrifugation was used to isolate peripheral blood mononuclear cells. Before DNA extraction, CD4+ and CD8+ T cells were sorted by FACS or by magnetic beads.

The data derive from a study of CD8+CD57+ T cells in acquired aplastic anemia (dated by TCRdb to the late 2010s). At the level of the whole study: DNA extracted from sorted CD4+ and CD8+ cells had a mean of around 3 ug, with a range of about 0.18 to 27.4 ug. A CD8+CD57+ expansion meant a frequency higher than the mean frequency seen in healthy subjects. The paper's findings and limits, for the study overall: Patients and healthy controls showed no significant difference in CD8+ Simpson's diversity (P=0.060). Around 27 CD8+ CDR3 sequences were found in both patients and controls but appeared to be highly expressed in patients and within the immunodominant clones of the patients.

Genomic DNA served as template for TCR beta VDJ combination and CDR3 sequence profiling. TCR repertoire sequencing was run on an Illumina HiSeq 2000. Per the authors' processing: TRBV/TRBJ rearrangement plots, CDR3 size and DJ length profiles, and Simpson's diversity index were used to assess repertoires. The most abundant DNA sequence in the deep sequencing data was defined as the immunodominant clone. CDR3 amino acid sequences were checked for sharing across subjects and were also compared against the VDJdb database and published repertoires. The public sequencing data were trimmed at Q25 with fastp and processed into clonotypes with MiXCR by TCRdb, which kept only in-frame beta chains. A single entry per CDR3 protein holds the most common genes and DNA from its merged rows. TCRdb's processing, not the authors', yielded these V and J calls. This sample is represented by 200,000 to 250,000 distinct CDR3 sequences; about half of them were singletons. 15% to 20% of the sample rests with the top ten.

Based on the germline V gene, the CDR1 and CDR2 sequences are MNHEY and SVGAGI. The CDR3 measures 14 amino acids from cysteine to phenylalanine. CDR3 DNA is the only sequence kept; it has 42 bases, read in frame from the first base. V is reduced by 4 bases and J by 0 bases, leaving a spacing of 7 bases between them. Sequences were obtained from sorted CD4+, CD8+, or CD8+CD57+ T cells (not recorded which) from PBMCs. Rearrangement joined TRBV6-5 to TRBJ1-3, with TRBD1 tentatively as D gene (6 bases match). The clonotype was recovered from a human donor with aplastic anemia. CDR3 reads: CASSWTDSGNTIYF. The bases read TGTGCCAGCAGTTGGACAGACTCTGGAAACACCATATATTTT.